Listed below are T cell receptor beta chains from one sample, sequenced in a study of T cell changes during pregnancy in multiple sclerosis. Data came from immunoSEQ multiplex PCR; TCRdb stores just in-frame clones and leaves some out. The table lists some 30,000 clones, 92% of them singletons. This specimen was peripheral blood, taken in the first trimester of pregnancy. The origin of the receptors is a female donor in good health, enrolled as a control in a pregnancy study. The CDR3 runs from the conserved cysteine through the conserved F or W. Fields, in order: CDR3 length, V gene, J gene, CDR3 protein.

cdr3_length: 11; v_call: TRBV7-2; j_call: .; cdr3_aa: CASSSNYEQYF
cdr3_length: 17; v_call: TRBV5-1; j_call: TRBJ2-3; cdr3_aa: CASSPGTTSPSTDTQYF
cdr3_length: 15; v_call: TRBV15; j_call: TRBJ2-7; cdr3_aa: CATSRALAGSYEQYF
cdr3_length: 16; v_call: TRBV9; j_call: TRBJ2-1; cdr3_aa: CASSGALAGTYNEQFF
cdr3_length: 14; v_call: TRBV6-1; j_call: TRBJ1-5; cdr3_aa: CASSLWTGEQPQHF
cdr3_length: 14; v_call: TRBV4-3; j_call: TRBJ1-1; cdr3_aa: CASSQDQGHTEAFF
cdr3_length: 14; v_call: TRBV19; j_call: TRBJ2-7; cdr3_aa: CASSIGQGMGEQYF
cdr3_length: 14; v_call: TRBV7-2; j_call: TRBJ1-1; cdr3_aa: CASRWGGGNTEAFF
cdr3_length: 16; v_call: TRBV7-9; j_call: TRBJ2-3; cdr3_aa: CASSHPLTPYTDTQYF
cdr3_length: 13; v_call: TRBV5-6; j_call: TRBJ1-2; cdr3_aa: CASSLAAGHGYTF
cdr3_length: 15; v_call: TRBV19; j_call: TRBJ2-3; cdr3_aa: CASSIGQGAGNTQYF
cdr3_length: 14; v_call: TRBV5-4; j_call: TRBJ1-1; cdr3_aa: CASSATGPNTEAFF
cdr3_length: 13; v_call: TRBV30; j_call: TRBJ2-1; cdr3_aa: CAWSEKALNEQFF
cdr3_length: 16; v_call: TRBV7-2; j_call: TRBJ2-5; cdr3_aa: CASSQHTGEVRKTQYF
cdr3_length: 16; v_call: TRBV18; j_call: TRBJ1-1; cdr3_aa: CASSPRGGARGTEAFF
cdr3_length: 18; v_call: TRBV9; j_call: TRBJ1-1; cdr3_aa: CASSVGPAGPAMNTEAFF
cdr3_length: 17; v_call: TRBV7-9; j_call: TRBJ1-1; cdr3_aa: CASSSLWTGAVRGEAFF
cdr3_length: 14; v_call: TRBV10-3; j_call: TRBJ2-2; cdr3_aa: CAISAAANTGELFF
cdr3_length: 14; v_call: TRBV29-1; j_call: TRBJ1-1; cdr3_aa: CSVEPDRANTEAFF
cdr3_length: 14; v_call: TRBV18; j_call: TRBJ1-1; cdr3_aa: CASSSIQGDTEAFF
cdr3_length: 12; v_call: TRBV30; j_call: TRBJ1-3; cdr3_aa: CAWAGGGNTIYF
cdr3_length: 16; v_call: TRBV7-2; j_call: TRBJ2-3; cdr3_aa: CASSLGLAGGTDTQYF
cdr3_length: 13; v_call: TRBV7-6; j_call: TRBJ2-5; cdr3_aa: CASSIQGLETQYF
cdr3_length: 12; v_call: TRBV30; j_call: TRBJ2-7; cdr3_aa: CAWSPSGLSKYF
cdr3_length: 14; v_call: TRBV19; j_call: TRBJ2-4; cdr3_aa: CASSQSGQQNIQYF
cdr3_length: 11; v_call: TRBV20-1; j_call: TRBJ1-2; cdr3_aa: CSARSGDGYTF
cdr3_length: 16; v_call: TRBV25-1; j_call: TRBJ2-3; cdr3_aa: CASSDGSLSNTDTQYF
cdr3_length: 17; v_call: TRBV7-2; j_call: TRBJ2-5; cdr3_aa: CASSHRPGLAGRETQYF
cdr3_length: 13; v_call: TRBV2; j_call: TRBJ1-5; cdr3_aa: CASGAGSNQPQHF
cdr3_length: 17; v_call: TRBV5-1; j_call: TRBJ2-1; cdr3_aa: CASSLVGRDSSYNEQFF
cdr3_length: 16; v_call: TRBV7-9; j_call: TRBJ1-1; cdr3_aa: CASSHRLSGENTEAFF
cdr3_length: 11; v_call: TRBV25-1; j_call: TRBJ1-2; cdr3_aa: CASRQSHGYTF